The subject of this entry is one T cell receptor (beta chain). Its antigen remains unidentified. Trimming stripped 3 bases from V and 2 bases from J, with 5 bases between. Per germline, CDR1 LNHDA and CDR2 SQIVND (reference sequence). The CDR3 runs to 13 residues. Data came from immunoSEQ multiplex PCR; TCRdb stores just in-frame clones and leaves some out. The sample carries roughly 250,000 clones, 80% to 85% recorded once. CD4+CD25+CD127- Tregs, CD4+CD25- non-Tregs, CD4 and CD8 cells were sorted. These data originate in a study of Tregs in tolerant kidney transplant recipients. Overall study results and limits: No direct test of biological reproducibility was done here. The small number of patients limits these findings pending further validation. Expanding Tregs on activated donor B cells appeared to best identify donor-specific TCRbeta clones.

This TCR was recovered from a human donor in good health. V is TRBV19 and J is TRBJ1-5, with a possible D match to TRBD1 (5 bases). Sequencing was carried out using CD4+ T cells from blood. In DNA form, the CDR3 reads TGTGCCAGTAGTATGACAGGCAATCAGCCCCAGCATTTT. It codes for CASSMTGNQPQHF.